This TCR beta chain was captured in a study of shared clonotypes between healthy human individuals. Overall study: Samples came from two female and a few male donors aged 18 to 49.

This clone appeared a single time. Sequencing was at deep level. Only in-frame clones appear in the TCRdb table, and some are missing; sequencing was by immunoSEQ multiplex PCR. Of more than 2,000,000 clones in the sample, 85% to 95% were seen once. Trimming cost V 5 bases and J 8 bases, with 11 bases left between them. This CDR3 spans 12 amino acids. The V gene's germline CDR1 is SGHTA and CDR2 FQGNSA. This receptor was obtained from a young man in good health. Some clones in this sample may be carry-over from other donors' samples. The sample taken for sequencing was naive CD4+ T cells from PBMCs. Subset described: CD45RA+ positively selected. The chain joins TRBV7-2 to TRBJ2-3; D unresolved. CDR3 DNA: TGTGCCAGCAGCCCCCCCAGAGGTACGCAGTATTTT. Its translation: CASSPPRGTQYF.